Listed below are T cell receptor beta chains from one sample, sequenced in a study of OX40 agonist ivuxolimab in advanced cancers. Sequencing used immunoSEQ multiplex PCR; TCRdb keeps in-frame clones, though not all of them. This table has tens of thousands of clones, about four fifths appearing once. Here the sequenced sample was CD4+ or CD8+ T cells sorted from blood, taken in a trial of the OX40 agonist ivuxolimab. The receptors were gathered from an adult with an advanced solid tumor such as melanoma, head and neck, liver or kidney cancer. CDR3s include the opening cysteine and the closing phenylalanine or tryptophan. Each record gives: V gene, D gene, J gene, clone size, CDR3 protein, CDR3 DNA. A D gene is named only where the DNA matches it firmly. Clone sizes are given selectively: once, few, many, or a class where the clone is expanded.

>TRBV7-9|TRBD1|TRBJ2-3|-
CASSLDSGTGKKGDTQYF
TGTGCCAGCAGCTTAGACTCAGGGACAGGGAAAAAAGGAGATACGCAGTATTTT
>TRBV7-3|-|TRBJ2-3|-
CASSSQGLGTDTQYF
TGTGCCAGCAGCTCTCAAGGATTGGGCACAGATACGCAGTATTTT
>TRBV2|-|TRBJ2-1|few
CARKGVPSYNEQFF
TGTGCCAGGAAGGGAGTCCCCTCCTACAATGAGCAGTTCTTC
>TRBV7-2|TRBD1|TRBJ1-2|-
CASSPPGQGNYGYTF
TGTGCCAGCAGCCCGCCGGGACAGGGGAACTATGGCTACACCTTC
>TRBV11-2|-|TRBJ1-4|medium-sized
CASSRVGATNEKLFF
TGTGCCAGCAGCCGAGTGGGGGCAACTAATGAAAAACTGTTTTTT
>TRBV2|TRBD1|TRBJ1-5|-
CARGDSLNFNQPQHF
TGTGCCAGGGGGGACAGTTTAAATTTCAATCAGCCCCAGCATTTT
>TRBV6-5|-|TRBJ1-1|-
CASSHGLSNTEAFF
TGTGCCAGCAGTCACGGACTGTCGAACACTGAAGCTTTCTTT
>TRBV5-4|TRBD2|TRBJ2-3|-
CASSTGTSGGLGTQYF
TGTGCCAGCAGCACCGGGACTAGCGGGGGCCTTGGTACGCAGTATTTT
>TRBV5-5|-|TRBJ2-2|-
CASSATGYGELFF
TGTGCCAGCAGCGCAACAGGTTACGGGGAGCTGTTTTTT
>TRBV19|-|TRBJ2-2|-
CASTKSGVDTGELFF
TGTGCCAGTACAAAGTCGGGTGTAGACACCGGGGAGCTGTTTTTT
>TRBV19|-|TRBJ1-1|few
CASSIKVGQDAFF
TGTGCCAGTAGTATAAAGGTGGGACAAGACGCTTTCTTT
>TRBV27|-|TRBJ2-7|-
CASSLRRGQGYEQYF
TGTGCCAGCAGTTTGCGGAGGGGGCAGGGCTACGAGCAGTACTTC
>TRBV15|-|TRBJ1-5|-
CATSREGRTQHF
TGTGCCACCAGCAGAGAAGGGCGGACCCAGCATTTT
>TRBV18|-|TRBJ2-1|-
CASSPGGALQGEQFF
TGTGCCAGCTCACCTGGGGGGGCGCTTCAAGGTGAGCAGTTCTTC
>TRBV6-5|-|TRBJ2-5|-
CASRDRGWETQYF
TGTGCCAGCAGGGACAGAGGGTGGGAGACCCAGTACTTC
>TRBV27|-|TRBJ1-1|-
CASSPPRWMNTEAFF
TGTGCCAGCAGTCCCCCCAGGTGGATGAACACTGAAGCTTTCTTT
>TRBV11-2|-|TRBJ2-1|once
CASSLEARGQKFF
TGTGCCAGCAGCTTAGAGGCCCGGGGGCAAAAGTTCTTC
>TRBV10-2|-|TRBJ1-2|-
CASSDRESYGYTF
TGCGCCAGCAGTGACAGAGAAAGCTATGGCTACACCTTC
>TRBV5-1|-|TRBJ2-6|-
CASSLDNRGANVLTF
TGCGCCAGCAGCTTGGACAACCGGGGGGCCAACGTCCTGACTTTC
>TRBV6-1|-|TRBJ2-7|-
CASSEVRGGEQYF
TGTGCCAGCAGTGAAGTGCGGGGCGGCGAGCAGTACTTC
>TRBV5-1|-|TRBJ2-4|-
CASSLTVAKNIQYF
TGCGCCAGCAGCCTGACAGTAGCCAAAAACATTCAGTACTTC
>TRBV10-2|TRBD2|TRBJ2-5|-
CASSGYGSGGASETQYF
TGCGCCAGCAGTGGTTATGGTAGCGGGGGGGCTAGCGAGACCCAGTACTTC
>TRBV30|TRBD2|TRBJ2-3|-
CAWSVMGGTSTDTQYF
TGTGCCTGGAGTGTAATGGGGGGGACTAGCACAGATACGCAGTATTTT
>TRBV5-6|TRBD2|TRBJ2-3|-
CASSLWAGAQYF
TGTGCCAGCAGCCTATGGGCGGGAGCGCAGTATTTT
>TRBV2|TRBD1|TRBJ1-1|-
CASDTGPGQGRTEAFF
TGTGCCAGCGACACAGGGCCGGGACAGGGGAGGACTGAAGCTTTCTTT
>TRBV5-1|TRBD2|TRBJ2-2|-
CASSLTLAGAGELFF
TGCGCCAGCAGCTTGACCCTAGCGGGAGCCGGGGAGCTGTTTTTT
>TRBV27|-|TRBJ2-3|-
CASRSRTDTQYF
TGTGCCAGCAGGTCGCGCACAGATACGCAGTATTTT
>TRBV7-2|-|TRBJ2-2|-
CASSLALIPPAGELFF
TGTGCCAGCAGCTTAGCGCTAATCCCCCCCGCCGGGGAGCTGTTTTTT
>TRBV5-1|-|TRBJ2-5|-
CASSASQETQYF
TGCGCCAGCAGCGCCTCGCAAGAGACCCAGTACTTC
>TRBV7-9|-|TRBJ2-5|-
CASSFTETQYF
TGTGCCAGCAGCTTCACAGAGACCCAGTACTTC
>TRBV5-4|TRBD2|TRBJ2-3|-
CASSLGESGSTPLGTQYF
TGTGCCAGCAGCTTGGGAGAAAGCGGGAGTACCCCTCTCGGTACGCAGTATTTT
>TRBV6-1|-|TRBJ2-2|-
CASKVIHANTGELFF
TGTGCCAGCAAGGTGATACACGCGAACACCGGGGAGCTGTTTTTT
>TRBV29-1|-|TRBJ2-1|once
CSVVLRSDNEQFF
TGCAGCGTTGTCCTTCGGTCCGACAATGAGCAGTTCTTC
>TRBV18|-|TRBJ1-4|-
CASSPPGHSNEKLFF
TGTGCCAGCTCACCACCAGGACACAGTAATGAAAAACTGTTTTTT
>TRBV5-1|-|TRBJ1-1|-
CASSLLGGNTEAFF
TGCGCCAGCAGCTTACTAGGGGGGAACACTGAAGCTTTCTTT
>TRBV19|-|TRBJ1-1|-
CASTTKQDPMTSTEAFF
TGTGCCAGCACCACCAAACAGGACCCCATGACAAGCACTGAAGCTTTCTTT
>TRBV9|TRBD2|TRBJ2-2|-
CASSVDPSGSEGGELFF
TGTGCCAGCAGCGTAGATCCTAGCGGGAGTGAGGGCGGGGAGCTGTTTTTT
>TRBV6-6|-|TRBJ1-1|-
CASSYRDPEAFF
TGTGCCAGCAGTTACAGGGACCCTGAAGCTTTCTTT
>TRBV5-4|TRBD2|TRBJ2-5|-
CASSLQRGGRETQYF
TGTGCCAGCAGCTTGCAGCGGGGGGGCAGGGAGACCCAGTACTTC
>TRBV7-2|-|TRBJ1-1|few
CASSFGARVEAFF
TGTGCCAGCAGCTTCGGCGCCCGGGTGGAAGCTTTCTTT
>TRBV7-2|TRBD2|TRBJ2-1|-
CASSPRLAVYNEQFF
TGTGCCAGCAGCCCGAGACTAGCCGTCTACAATGAGCAGTTCTTC
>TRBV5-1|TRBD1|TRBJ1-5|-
CASPGQGRYSNQPQHF
TGCGCCAGCCCCGGACAGGGAAGATATAGCAATCAGCCCCAGCATTTT
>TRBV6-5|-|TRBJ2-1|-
CASSYSGVRSNEQFF
TGTGCCAGCAGTTATTCGGGAGTGCGGTCCAATGAGCAGTTCTTC
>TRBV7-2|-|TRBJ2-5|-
CASSSGTSQETQYF
TGTGCCAGCAGCTCAGGGACGTCCCAAGAGACCCAGTACTTC
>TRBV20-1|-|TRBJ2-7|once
CSARGTYEQYF
TGCAGTGCTAGGGGGACCTACGAGCAGTACTTC
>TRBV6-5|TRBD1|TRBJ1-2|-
CASSYARKAGGYGYTF
TGTGCCAGCAGTTACGCCCGCAAGGCAGGGGGCTATGGCTACACCTTC
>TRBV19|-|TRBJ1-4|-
CASSTPQSGDEKLFF
TGTGCCAGTAGTACACCACAGTCCGGCGATGAAAAACTGTTTTTT
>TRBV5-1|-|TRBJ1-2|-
CASSFSRQPNYGYTF
TGCGCCAGCAGCTTTAGTCGACAGCCTAACTATGGCTACACCTTC
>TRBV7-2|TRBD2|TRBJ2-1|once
CASSLVGPASGTNEQFF
TGTGCCAGCAGCTTAGTAGGTCCCGCTAGCGGGACCAATGAGCAGTTCTTC
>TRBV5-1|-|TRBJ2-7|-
CASSKGESYEQYF
TGCGCCAGCAGTAAAGGAGAATCCTACGAGCAGTACTTC
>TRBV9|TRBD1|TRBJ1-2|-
CASKTGVDYGYTF
TGTGCCAGCAAAACAGGGGTCGACTATGGCTACACCTTC
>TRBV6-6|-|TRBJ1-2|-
CASSYRDTNYGYTF
TGTGCCAGCAGTTATAGGGACACTAACTATGGCTACACCTTC
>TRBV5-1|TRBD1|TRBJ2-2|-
CASSSQGARNTGELFF
TGCGCCAGCAGCTCCCAGGGGGCGCGAAACACCGGGGAGCTGTTTTTT
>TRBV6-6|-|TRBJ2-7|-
CASCPRDGSYEQYF
TGTGCCAGTTGCCCACGGGACGGGTCCTACGAGCAGTACTTC